This is a list of T cell receptor beta chains from one sample in a study of T-cell reconstitution after alpha-beta-depleted transplantation in children. TCRdb redid the calling of the PCR reads with MiXCR, one entry per CDR3 protein. The sample comprises a few hundred thousand distinct CDR3 sequences, roughly 21% of which are singletons, and about 10% rests with the top ten. Sequenced here: PBMCs, mostly from graft donor cells, sampled 180 days after TCRalphabeta/CD19-depleted stem cell transplant. Every receptor here comes from a male patient between 10 and 17 years old who had a stem cell transplant for acute lymphoblastic leukemia, so the T cells may come from the graft donor. The CDR3 runs from the conserved cysteine through the conserved F or W. Fields, in order: V gene, J gene, CDR3 protein.

TRBV12-3/TRBV12-4	TRBJ1-5	CASSSGGSLNQPQHF
TRBV5-1	TRBJ2-5	CASSFMRQGGETQYF
TRBV27	TRBJ2-5	CASSLTSTRQETQYF
TRBV12-3/TRBV12-4	TRBJ1-4	CASSRTTDGLDEKLFF
TRBV11-1	TRBJ2-5	CASSKGLAGAKTQYF
TRBV20-1	TRBJ2-5	CSARDRGRWETQYF
TRBV29-1	TRBJ2-2	CTRGAHTGELFF
TRBV29-1	TRBJ1-2	CSGLTGGPVNYGYTF
TRBV12-3/TRBV12-4	TRBJ2-7	CASSVTSGSGYEQYF
TRBV6-5	TRBJ1-6	CASSYSGRGYSPLHF
TRBV5-1	TRBJ1-2	CASSLDPGQGGYGYTF
TRBV4-1	TRBJ2-1	CASSASNEQFF
TRBV7-3	TRBJ2-3	CASSLHADTQYF
TRBV5-1	TRBJ1-1	CASSLAQSNTEAFF
TRBV29-1	TRBJ2-5	CSVTGRLYQETQYF
TRBV3-1	TRBJ1-5	CASSQEWGYSNQPQHF
TRBV5-1	TRBJ1-2	CASSLAGTDYGYTF
TRBV5-1	TRBJ2-7	CASSLILRGRDEQYF
TRBV5-1	TRBJ2-1	CASSLTGPYNEQFF
TRBV5-1	TRBJ2-3	CASSLDAGGDTQYF
TRBV7-9	TRBJ2-1	CASSLSPNNEQFF
TRBV24-1	TRBJ2-7	CATSDFLPGFTYEQYF
TRBV19	TRBJ2-7	CASSEPGTGIYEQYF
TRBV25-1	TRBJ2-5	CASSGPGGLAAETQYF
TRBV25-1	TRBJ2-1	CASSEYTGPYNEQFF
TRBV12-3/TRBV12-4	TRBJ1-5	CASSLGRTRNQPQHF
TRBV7-9	TRBJ2-2	CASSFTGTTGELFF
TRBV5-1	TRBJ2-5	CASSLVLAGFQETQYF
TRBV5-1	TRBJ1-2	CASSTTGGTNYGYTF
TRBV9	TRBJ2-6	CASSVSPSDRLSGANVLTF
TRBV6-5	TRBJ2-7	CACSYSIGIAGSYEQYF
TRBV5-1	TRBJ2-3	CASSPGGTDTQYF
TRBV13	TRBJ2-7	CASSHIEEGALRRYYEQYF